A single sample is the source of the 11 T cell receptor beta chains below, sequenced in a study of T-cell reconstitution after alpha-beta-depleted transplantation in children. Unique molecular identifiers were used in preparing the TCRbeta library. TCRdb passed the PCR reads through MiXCR, listing each CDR3 protein once. This table holds some 250,000 distinct CDR3 sequences, around 12% found once. The source material was PBMCs from the stem cell graft donor, sampled from the stem cell graft. The source is a human donor who donated a stem cell graft to a child with acute lymphoblastic leukemia.

Ten or more counts support this clonotype. The CDR3: CASSGYRGVNTEAFF. In nucleotides, the CDR3 is TGTGCCAGCAGTGGGTACAGGGGCGTGAACACTGAAGCTTTCTTT. The chain links TRBV12-3 or TRBV12-4 to TRBJ1-1, with TRBD1 identical over 7 bases. The CDR3 covers 15 residues. V shed 5 bases and J 0 bases; nucleotides not matched to a gene: 6.

At least ten counts were recorded for this clonotype. The chain uses TRBV20-1 and TRBJ2-7; 11 bases map to TRBD1. This CDR3 is 13 amino acids long. The V gene end was trimmed by 5 bases and the J gene end by 4 bases; junction bases not matched to a gene: 4. Germline V gene lookup returns CDR1 DFQATT and CDR2 SNEGSKA (reference sequence). The CDR3 DNA reads TGCAGTGCTGGATGGGACAGGGGGTACGAGCAGTACTTC. Translating it yields CSAGWDRGYEQYF.

This clonotype has at least ten counts. The chain couples TRBV5-1 to TRBJ2-2, with 7 bases aligning to TRBD2. V was clipped by 5 bases and J by 4 bases; unmatched bases: 11. Germline CDR1 reads SGHRS; CDR2 reads YFSETQ. This CDR3 spans 16 amino acids. The CDR3 DNA reads as TGCGCCAGCAGTCTAAGTACCGGCGGGGGCACCGGGGAGCTGTTTTTT. Amino acids: CASSLSTGGGTGELFF.

This clonotype was seen a few times. The chain combines TRBV4-3 with TRBJ2-1; D not certain. Germline CDR1 and CDR2: LGHNA and YSLEER. CDR3 size: 16 residues. With 4 bases removed from V and 4 bases from J, the gap between germline ends came to 17 bases. CDR3 in DNA: TGCGCCAGCAGCCTCGTATGGCGGAACCTATACAATGAGCAGTTCTTC. Amino acids: CASSLVWRNLYNEQFF.

J is TRBJ2-3 and V is TRBV3-1; 9 bases align to TRBD2. Germline values: CDR1 LGHDT, CDR2 YNNKEL (reference sequence). The CDR3 sequence is 14 residues long. V gave up 6 bases and J gave up 3 bases; unmatched junction bases: 4. CDR3 sequence: CASRLAGRTDTQYF. The CDR3 coding sequence is TGTGCCAGCAGGCTAGCGGGAAGGACAGATACGCAGTATTTT.

This clonotype was recorded at least ten times. The CDR3 DNA reads as TGTGCCAGCAGTTCCCGACAGGGGAATCAGCCCCAGCATTTT. This codes for CASSSRQGNQPQHF. V gene TRBV27 combines with J gene TRBJ1-5; 8 positions match TRBD1. The CDR3 is 14 residues long. Germline assignment: CDR1 MNHEY and CDR2 SMNVEV (reference sequence). V trimming: 4 bases; J trimming: 4 bases; junction bases outside the gene matches: 3.

The DNA of the CDR3 is TGTGCCACCAGTGATCAGACAGGGCGGCATCAAGATACGCAGTATTTT. This codes for CATSDQTGRHQDTQYF. The chain uses TRBV24-1 and TRBJ2-3; 7 nucleotides agree with TRBD1. Per germline, CDR1 KGHDR and CDR2 SFDVKD. V trimming: 3 bases; J trimming: 5 bases; junction bases outside the gene matches: 10. The CDR3 spans 16 residues.

This clonotype was detected ten times or more. This sequence joins TRBV28 and TRBJ2-1; 11 bases are a match to TRBD2. The CDR3 is made up of 16 amino acids. The V gene's germline CDR1 is MDHEN and CDR2 SYDVKM. V was pared by 5 bases and J by 5 bases, with 8 bases of the junction left unmatched. The CDR3 DNA follows: TGTGCCAGCAGTCCAGTACTAGCGGGAGTGAACAATGAGCAGTTCTTC. Its protein product is CASSPVLAGVNNEQFF.

At least ten counts were recorded for this clonotype. The chain couples TRBV14 to TRBJ2-1, with 7 bases identical to TRBD2. CDR1 and CDR2 from the germline V gene are SGHDN and FVKESK. Trimming cost V 6 bases and J 7 bases; bases outside gene matches: 6. This CDR3 has 13 amino acids. As DNA, the CDR3 is TGTGCCAGCAGGGTAGCGGGTCATAATGAGCAGTTCTTC. Protein sequence: CASRVAGHNEQFF.

The J gene is TRBJ1-3, the V gene TRBV20-1; no clear D gene. Trimming stripped 3 bases from V and 2 bases from J, with 8 bases between. The CDR3 is made up of 13 amino acids. Per germline, CDR1 DFQATT and CDR2 SNEGSKA (reference sequence). The CDR3 DNA reads TGCAGTGCTAGCCTTGGGGCTGGAAACACCATATATTTT. Protein: CSASLGAGNTIYF.

The table lists this clonotype with many counts. The V call is TRBV20-1, the J call TRBJ2-7, with 12 bases matching TRBD2. Germline V lookup: CDR1 DFQATT, CDR2 SNEGSKA (reference sequence). The V and J ends lost 6 bases and 1 base, in that order; junction bases with no gene match: 4. The CDR3 length is 14 residues. CDR3 coding DNA: TGCAGTGCGATACTAGCGGGAGGATCCTACGAGCAGTACTTC. This translates into CSAILAGGSYEQYF.